A selection of T cell receptor beta chains follows, all from one sample in a study of blood T cell repertoires in COVID-19. Generated by immunoSEQ multiplex PCR, the TCRdb table keeps only in-frame clones and is missing some. This sample has 120,000 or so clones; almost 90% occur once, and the top ten carry 0.88%. The sequenced material came from peripheral blood. Receptor source: a woman between 50 and 59 years old with active or convalescent COVID-19. CDR3s include the opening cysteine and the closing phenylalanine or tryptophan. The D gene is left open where the match is weak.

d_call: NA
j_call: TRBJ2-7
v_call: TRBV15
cdr3_aa: CATSRDNDGELYEQYF

d_call: NA
j_call: TRBJ1-3
v_call: TRBV28
cdr3_aa: CASHRDSPRGNTIYF

d_call: NA
j_call: TRBJ2-3
v_call: TRBV21-1
cdr3_aa: CASVTRGYLDTQYF

d_call: NA
j_call: TRBJ2-7
v_call: TRBV10-3
cdr3_aa: CAISEYERNYEQYF

d_call: NA
j_call: TRBJ2-1
v_call: TRBV24-1
cdr3_aa: CATSDPGFVMNEQFF

d_call: TRBD1
j_call: TRBJ1-1
v_call: TRBV2
cdr3_aa: CASYGTGGEGTEAFF

d_call: NA
j_call: TRBJ1-3
v_call: TRBV19
cdr3_aa: CASMEDRSGNTIYF

d_call: TRBD2
j_call: TRBJ2-3
v_call: TRBV5-1
cdr3_aa: CASRGTSVKTDTQYF

d_call: TRBD2
j_call: TRBJ2-1
v_call: TRBV6-2/TRBV6-3
cdr3_aa: CASSPRTSGDNEQFF

d_call: TRBD2
j_call: TRBJ2-2
v_call: TRBV13
cdr3_aa: CASSRGGGRPVYTGELFF

d_call: NA
j_call: TRBJ2-7
v_call: TRBV5-1
cdr3_aa: CASRAEWWEQYF

d_call: NA
j_call: TRBJ1-2
v_call: TRBV5-1
cdr3_aa: CASSLDSYGYTF

d_call: NA
j_call: TRBJ2-7
v_call: TRBV18
cdr3_aa: CASSPPAGREQYF

d_call: NA
j_call: TRBJ1-2
v_call: TRBV7-8
cdr3_aa: CASSLGGGNSGYTF

d_call: TRBD1
j_call: TRBJ2-5
v_call: TRBV28
cdr3_aa: CASSSGQMAQYF

d_call: TRBD1
j_call: TRBJ1-2
v_call: TRBV4-1
cdr3_aa: CASSQERWPRGTGAAYGYTF

d_call: TRBD2
j_call: TRBJ2-3
v_call: TRBV28
cdr3_aa: CASRDLAGLRDTQYF

d_call: NA
j_call: TRBJ2-3
v_call: TRBV11-1
cdr3_aa: CASSGRDKGTDTQYF

d_call: NA
j_call: TRBJ2-1
v_call: TRBV27
cdr3_aa: CASSVQGSSYNEQFF

d_call: TRBD1
j_call: TRBJ2-6
v_call: TRBV7-2
cdr3_aa: CASSPTGSGANVLTF

d_call: NA
j_call: TRBJ2-7
v_call: TRBV4-1
cdr3_aa: CASSQELSRGSYEQYF

d_call: TRBD1
j_call: TRBJ2-2
v_call: TRBV27
cdr3_aa: CASSLSFTQGVTGELFF

d_call: TRBD1
j_call: TRBJ1-2
v_call: TRBV4-1
cdr3_aa: CASSPRTGGYGYTF

d_call: NA
j_call: TRBJ2-3
v_call: TRBV4-3
cdr3_aa: CASSPREGDTQYF

d_call: NA
j_call: TRBJ2-5
v_call: TRBV11-1
cdr3_aa: CASSLALASQETQYF

d_call: NA
j_call: TRBJ1-2
v_call: TRBV28
cdr3_aa: CASRSHRVTYGYTF

d_call: TRBD1
j_call: TRBJ2-7
v_call: TRBV3-1/TRBV3-2
cdr3_aa: CASSQGGTGAYEQYF

d_call: NA
j_call: TRBJ2-7
v_call: TRBV28
cdr3_aa: CASSQITYEQYF

d_call: TRBD2
j_call: TRBJ2-7
v_call: TRBV5-1
cdr3_aa: CASSIGTSGMGQYF

d_call: TRBD1
j_call: TRBJ1-2
v_call: TRBV5-1
cdr3_aa: CASSLAKRTGYGYTF

d_call: NA
j_call: TRBJ1-1
v_call: TRBV4-2
cdr3_aa: CASSQDPAGHMEAFF

d_call: NA
j_call: TRBJ2-7
v_call: TRBV27
cdr3_aa: CASSLWGDSPYEQYF

d_call: TRBD2
j_call: TRBJ2-1
v_call: TRBV28
cdr3_aa: CASNLLAGGVNEQFF

d_call: NA
j_call: TRBJ1-5
v_call: TRBV5-5
cdr3_aa: CASSLGPGVNQPQHF

d_call: TRBD1
j_call: TRBJ1-5
v_call: TRBV28
cdr3_aa: CASRNLPGQGSGGVSNQPQHF

d_call: NA
j_call: TRBJ2-7
v_call: TRBV12-3/TRBV12-4
cdr3_aa: CASSLRMEEQYF

d_call: TRBD1
j_call: TRBJ1-1
v_call: TRBV9
cdr3_aa: CASSVGTGTEAFF

d_call: TRBD2
j_call: TRBJ2-7
v_call: TRBV19
cdr3_aa: CASSTGTSGRRSYEQYF

d_call: NA
j_call: TRBJ1-2
v_call: TRBV30
cdr3_aa: CACESSNYGYTF

d_call: NA
j_call: TRBJ1-4
v_call: TRBV5-4
cdr3_aa: CASSPGSGTTNEKLFF

d_call: TRBD1
j_call: TRBJ1-4
v_call: TRBV29-1
cdr3_aa: CSVGDRGEKLFF

d_call: NA
j_call: TRBJ1-6
v_call: TRBV27
cdr3_aa: CASGTHNSPLHF

d_call: TRBD2
j_call: TRBJ2-5
v_call: TRBV7-2
cdr3_aa: CASSFGGGSEETQYF

d_call: NA
j_call: TRBJ1-2
v_call: TRBV29-1
cdr3_aa: CSVEVWRRRGVNYGYTF

d_call: TRBD1
j_call: TRBJ1-2
v_call: TRBV4-1
cdr3_aa: CASSQDPRTGPIYGYTF

d_call: NA
j_call: TRBJ1-5
v_call: TRBV6-5
cdr3_aa: CASSAGVGNQPQHF

d_call: NA
j_call: TRBJ1-4
v_call: TRBV15
cdr3_aa: CATSTGGGDEKLFF

d_call: TRBD2
j_call: TRBJ2-1
v_call: TRBV7-2
cdr3_aa: CASMLAGAYNEQFF

d_call: NA
j_call: TRBJ1-6
v_call: TRBV6-2/TRBV6-3
cdr3_aa: CASSNPGQLMSPLHF

d_call: NA
j_call: TRBJ2-7
v_call: TRBV5-1
cdr3_aa: CASSSFSSAAFDEQYF

d_call: NA
j_call: TRBJ2-1
v_call: TRBV7-8
cdr3_aa: CASSTPGVQYNEQFF